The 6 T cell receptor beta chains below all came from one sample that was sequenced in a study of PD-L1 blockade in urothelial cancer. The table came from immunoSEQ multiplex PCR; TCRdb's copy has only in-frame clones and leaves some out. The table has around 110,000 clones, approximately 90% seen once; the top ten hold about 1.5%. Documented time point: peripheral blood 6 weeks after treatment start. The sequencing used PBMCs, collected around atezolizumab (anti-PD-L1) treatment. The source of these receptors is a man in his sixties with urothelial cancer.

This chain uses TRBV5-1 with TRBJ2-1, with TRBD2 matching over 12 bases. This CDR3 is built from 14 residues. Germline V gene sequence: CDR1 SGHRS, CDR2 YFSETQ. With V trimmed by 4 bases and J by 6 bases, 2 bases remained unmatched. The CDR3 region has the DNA TGCGCCAGCAGCCCGGGACTAGCGGGCAATGAGCAGTTCTTC. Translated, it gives CASSPGLAGNEQFF.

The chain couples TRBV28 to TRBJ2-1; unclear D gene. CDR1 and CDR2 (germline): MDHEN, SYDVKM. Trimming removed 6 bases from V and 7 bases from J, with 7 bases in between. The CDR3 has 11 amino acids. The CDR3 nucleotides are TGTGCCAGCAGCGCACATAATGAGCAGTTCTTC. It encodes CASSAHNEQFF.

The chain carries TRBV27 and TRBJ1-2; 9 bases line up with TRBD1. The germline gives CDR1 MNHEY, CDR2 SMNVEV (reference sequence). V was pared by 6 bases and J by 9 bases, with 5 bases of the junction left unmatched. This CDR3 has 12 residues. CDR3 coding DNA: TGTGCCAGCAGCTGGACAGGGGACAGCTACACCTTC. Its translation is CASSWTGDSYTF.

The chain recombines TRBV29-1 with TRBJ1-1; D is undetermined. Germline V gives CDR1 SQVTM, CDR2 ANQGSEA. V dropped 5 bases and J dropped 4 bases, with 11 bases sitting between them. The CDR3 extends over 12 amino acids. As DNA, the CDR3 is TGCAGCGTTACCGTACAAGTCACTGAAGCTTTCTTT. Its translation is CSVTVQVTEAFF.

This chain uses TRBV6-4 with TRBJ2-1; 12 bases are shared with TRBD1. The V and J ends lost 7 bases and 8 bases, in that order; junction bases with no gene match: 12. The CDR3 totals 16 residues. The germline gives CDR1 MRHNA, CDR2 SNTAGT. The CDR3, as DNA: TGTGCCAGCACCGGGACAGGGGGCCGGTATGTCGATGAGCAGTTCTTC. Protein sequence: CASTGTGGRYVDEQFF.

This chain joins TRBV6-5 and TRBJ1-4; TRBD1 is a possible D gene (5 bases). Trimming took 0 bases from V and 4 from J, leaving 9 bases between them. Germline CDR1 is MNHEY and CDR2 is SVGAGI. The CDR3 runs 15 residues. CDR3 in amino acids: CASSYSNRNNEKLFF. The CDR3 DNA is TGTGCCAGCAGTTACTCGAACAGGAATAATGAAAAACTGTTTTTT.